This TCR beta chain emerged from a study of shared clonotypes between healthy human individuals (dated by TCRdb to 2018 to 2021). For the study in its entirety: The cohort comprised a couple of women and a few men aged 18 to 49 years. For each donor, three plates each were used for CD4 naive and CD4 memory, two plates were used for CD8 naive, and one plate was used for CD8 memory. The study deeply sequenced blood TCR repertoires of five healthy adults to estimate repertoire size and the extent of clonotype sharing between individuals. Different laboratories and diverse techniques were used to prepare libraries and sequence TCR repertoires, to increase sequencing depth and limit assay-specific biases. Leukapheresis yielded between about 0.85 and 10 billion PBMCs per donor.

The CDR3 has 13 amino acids, counting the end cysteine and phenylalanine. Left in the record is the CDR3 DNA by itself, 39 bases read in frame from the first base. The junction carries 9 bases between V and J, which are trimmed by 3 bases and 4 bases respectively. The germline V gene sets CDR1 to KGHSH and CDR2 to LQKENI. What the authors observed across the whole study: Naive subsets generally had larger estimated clonotype richness than memory subsets. Based on pairwise subsampling, the degree of clonotype sharing among donors was expected to be affected by sequencing depth. When a few donors were compared, the shared fraction of clonotypes was approximately 5% for naive CD4, roughly 3.4% for naive CD8, 2% to 2.5% for memory CD4, and roughly 0.4% for memory CD8. Sampling was restricted to blood, and TCR repertoires in tissues likely differ from the TCR repertoires found in blood. Even with the large sequencing depth, rarefaction of the sorted-subset datasets indicated that sequencing was incomplete. The small number of donors limited the genetic and exposure-history diversity represented. Clonotypes shared by all four sorted-subset donors showed higher generation probabilities than non-shared clonotypes.

Using the deep immunoSEQ assay, multiplex PCR amplified TCR CDR3 regions from genomic DNA. Genomic DNA extracted from each cell subset was distributed evenly over all wells of several immunoSEQ 96-well plates, and each plate served as one replicate. Each replicate PCR for sorted subsets received about 0.2 ug genomic DNA, equal to roughly 33,000 T cell genomes. Purified libraries were quantified with a Qubit 3.0 fluorometer, sized on a Bioanalyzer 2100, and re-quantified with the KAPA Library Quantification kit. Every immunoSEQ 96-well plate was sequenced on a separate single-read 150-cycle Illumina NextSeq 550 flow cell. Processing in the source paper ran as follows. Because the immunoSEQ output held only junctional sequences and lacked quality scores, the filtering could not match the filtering applied to full-length reads. Sequences were annotated with PyIR, a Python wrapper for IgBLAST v1.9, and V/J genes and CDR3 were assigned using IMGT germline references. Reads with weak V/J assignments (E-value above 1e-6), missing CDR3, stop codons, out-of-frame junctions, or ambiguous translated residues were removed. V3J clonotypes were defined as sequences sharing an identical inferred V gene, J gene, and CDR3 amino acid sequence. Percentage overlap between repertoires was calculated by dividing the number of shared unique clonotypes by the size of the smaller repertoire. RTK rarefaction, the Chao1 estimator, and Recon v2.1 estimates of unobserved clonotypes were used to assess repertoire richness. OLGA was used to compute generation probabilities for all TCRbeta clonotypes that the gDNA method yielded from a few donors. TCRdb holds this immuneACCESS table with in-frame rearrangements only. Some clones are missing; in checked studies, unresolved V genes explain under half, and the rest has no known cause. The V and J calls and clone size were taken over from that table, and D and trimming were inferred from the DNA. The sample data list around 1.6 million clones, and roughly 98% of these were observed just once. The ten largest clones represent about 0.42% of the sample.

Healthy HIV-negative adults with no recently reported acute infections or vaccinations were included as donors. Every donor was a Caucasian adult residing in Nashville, Tennessee, USA. CD4+ T cells were enriched by magnetic negative selection, after which naive cells were positively selected on CD45RA and the negative fraction was taken as the memory subset. Blood was collected by leukapheresis, and PBMCs were isolated by Ficoll-Histopaque density gradient centrifugation and then cryopreserved in liquid nitrogen vapor phase. Purity and quantity of every magnetically sorted T cell population were checked by analytical flow cytometry. Each sorted fraction had its genomic DNA isolated and then quantified by UV absorbance on a Nanodrop 2000c. About this clone itself: Its cognate antigen has yet to be identified. No qualities accompany the bases; no much larger clone lies one base away.

This chain joins TRBV18 to TRBJ2-5, with the identity of the D gene unclear. The receptor comes from a man aged 25 to 40 in good health. Sequences were obtained from naive CD4+ T cells sorted from blood. The cell subset or site label of this sample denotes: CD45RA+ positively selected. The CDR3 in this case is CASSPWGGETQYF. The nucleotides read TGTGCCAGCTCACCTTGGGGTGGAGAGACCCAGTACTTC.